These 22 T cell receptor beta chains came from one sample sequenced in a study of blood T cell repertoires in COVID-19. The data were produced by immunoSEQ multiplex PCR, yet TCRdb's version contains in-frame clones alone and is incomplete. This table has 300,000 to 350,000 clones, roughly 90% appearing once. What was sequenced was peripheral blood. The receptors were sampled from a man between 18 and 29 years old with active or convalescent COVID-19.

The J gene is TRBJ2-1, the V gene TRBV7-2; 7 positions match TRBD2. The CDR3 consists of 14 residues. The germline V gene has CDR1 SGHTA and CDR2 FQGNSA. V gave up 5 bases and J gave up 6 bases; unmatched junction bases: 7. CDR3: CASSPGLVANEQFF. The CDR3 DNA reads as TGTGCCAGCAGCCCCGGACTAGTGGCCAATGAGCAGTTCTTC. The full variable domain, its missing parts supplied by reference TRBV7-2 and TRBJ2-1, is GAGVSQSPSNKVTEKGKDVELRCDPISGHTALYWYRQSLGQGLEFLIYFQGNSAPDKSGLPSDRFSAERTGGSVSTLTIQRTQQEDSAVYLCASSPGLVANEQFFGPGTRLTVL.

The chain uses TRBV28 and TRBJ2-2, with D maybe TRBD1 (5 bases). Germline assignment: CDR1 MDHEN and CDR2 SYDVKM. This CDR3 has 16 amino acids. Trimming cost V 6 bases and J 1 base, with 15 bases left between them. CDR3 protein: CASSPTGQLNTGELFF. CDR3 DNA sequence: TGTGCCAGCAGCCCGACCGGACAATTGAACACCGGGGAGCTGTTTTTT.

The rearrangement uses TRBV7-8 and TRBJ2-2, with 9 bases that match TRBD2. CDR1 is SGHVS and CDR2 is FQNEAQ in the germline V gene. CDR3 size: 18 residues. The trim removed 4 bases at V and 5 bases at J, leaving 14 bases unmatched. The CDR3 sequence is CASSSWWLAGAKTGELFF. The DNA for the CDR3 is TGTGCCAGCAGCTCGTGGTGGTTAGCGGGAGCTAAGACCGGGGAGCTGTTTTTT.

For the CDR3, the DNA is TGTGCCAGCAGTTACTCAGTCCCAGGGGGAGGTCAGCCCCAGCATTTT. It encodes CASSYSVPGGGQPQHF. J is TRBJ1-5 and V is TRBV6-5; 7 bases map to TRBD1. The CDR3 totals 16 residues. V lost 0 bases to trimming and J lost 6 bases; unmatched junction nucleotides: 8. The V gene's germline CDR1 is MNHEY and CDR2 SVGAGI.

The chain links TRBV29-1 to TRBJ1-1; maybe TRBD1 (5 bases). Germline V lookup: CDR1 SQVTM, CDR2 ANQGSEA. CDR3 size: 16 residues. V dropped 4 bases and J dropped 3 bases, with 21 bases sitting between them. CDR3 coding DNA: TGCAGCGTTGCTGGATTCTGGAACAGGTACGACACTGAAGCTTTCTTT. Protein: CSVAGFWNRYDTEAFF.

CDR3 nucleotides: TGCGCCAGCAGCCCGCATCGGACTAGCGGAGAGGGGGAGACCCAGTACTTC. As protein: CASSPHRTSGEGETQYF. This chain connects TRBV4-1 to TRBJ2-5; 10 positions match TRBD2. V shed 4 bases and J 5 bases; nucleotides not matched to a gene: 13. CDR1 and CDR2 from the germline V gene are MGHRA and YSYEKL. The CDR3 extends over 17 amino acids.

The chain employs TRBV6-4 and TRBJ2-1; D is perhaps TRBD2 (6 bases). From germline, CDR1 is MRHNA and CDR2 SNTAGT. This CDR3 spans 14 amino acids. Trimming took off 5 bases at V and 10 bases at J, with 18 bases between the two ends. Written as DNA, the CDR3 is TGTGCCAGCAGTTCTACAGGCAGCAGCGGGGAGCAGTTCTTC. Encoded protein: CASSSTGSSGEQFF.

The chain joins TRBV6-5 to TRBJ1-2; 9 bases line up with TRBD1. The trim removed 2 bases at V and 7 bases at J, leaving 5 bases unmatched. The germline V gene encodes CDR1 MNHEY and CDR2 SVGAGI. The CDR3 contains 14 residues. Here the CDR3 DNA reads TGTGCCAGCAGTTACACCGGGACAGGGAGTGGCTACACCTTC. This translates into CASSYTGTGSGYTF.

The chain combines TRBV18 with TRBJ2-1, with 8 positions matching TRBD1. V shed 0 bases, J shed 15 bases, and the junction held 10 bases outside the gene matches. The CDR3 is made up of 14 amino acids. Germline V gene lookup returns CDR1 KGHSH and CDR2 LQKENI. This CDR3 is CASSPPVGQGFRFF. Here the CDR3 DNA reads TGTGCCAGCTCACCACCTGTTGGACAGGGCTTTCGGTTCTTC.

CDR3 sequence (DNA): TGTGCCAGCAGCTTTAAAGTAGCGGGAGGGCCATTGGACGAGCAGTACTTC. The encoded protein is CASSFKVAGGPLDEQYF. The V call is TRBV11-2, the J call TRBJ2-7; 11 bases fit TRBD2. The CDR3 loop spans 17 amino acids. The V gene end was trimmed by 3 bases and the J gene end by 5 bases; junction bases not matched to a gene: 12. Germline V gene sequence: CDR1 SGHAT, CDR2 FQNNGV. The variable domain in full, with the rest retrieved from reference TRBV11-2 and TRBJ2-7, is EAGVAQSPRYKIIEKRQSVAFWCNPISGHATLYWYQQILGQGPKLLIQFQNNGVVDDSQLPKDRFSAERLKGVDSTLKIQPAKLEDSAVYLCASSFKVAGGPLDEQYFGPGTRLTVT.

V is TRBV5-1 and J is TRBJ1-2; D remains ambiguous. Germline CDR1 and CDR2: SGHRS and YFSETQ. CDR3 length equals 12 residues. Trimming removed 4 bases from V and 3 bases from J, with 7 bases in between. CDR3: CASSGQDYGYTF. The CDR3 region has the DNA TGCGCCAGCAGCGGGCAGGACTATGGCTACACCTTC.

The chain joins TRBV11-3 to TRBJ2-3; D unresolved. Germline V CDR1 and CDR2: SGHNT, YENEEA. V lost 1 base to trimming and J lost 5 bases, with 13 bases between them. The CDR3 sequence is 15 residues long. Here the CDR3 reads CASSLVKRELDTQYF. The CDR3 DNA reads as TGTGCCAGCAGCTTAGTAAAACGAGAGCTAGATACGCAGTATTTT.

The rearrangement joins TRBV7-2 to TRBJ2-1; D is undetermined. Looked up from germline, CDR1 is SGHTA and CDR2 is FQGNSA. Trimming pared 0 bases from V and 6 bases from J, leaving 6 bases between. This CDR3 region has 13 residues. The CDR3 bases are TGTGCCAGCAGCTTAGCTCGGTTCAATGAGCAGTTCTTC. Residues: CASSLARFNEQFF.

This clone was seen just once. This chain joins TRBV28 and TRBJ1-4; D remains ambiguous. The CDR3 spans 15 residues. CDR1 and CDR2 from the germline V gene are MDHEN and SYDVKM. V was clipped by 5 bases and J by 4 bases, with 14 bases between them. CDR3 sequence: CASSLNSPINEKLFF. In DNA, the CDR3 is TGTGCCAGCAGTCTAAATAGCCCAATTAATGAAAAACTGTTTTTT.

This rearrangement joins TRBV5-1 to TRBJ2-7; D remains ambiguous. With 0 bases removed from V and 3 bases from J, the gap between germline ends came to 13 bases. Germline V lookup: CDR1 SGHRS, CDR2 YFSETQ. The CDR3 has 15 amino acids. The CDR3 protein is CASSLESGLFYEQYF. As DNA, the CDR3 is TGCGCCAGCAGCTTGGAGTCAGGATTGTTCTACGAGCAGTACTTC.

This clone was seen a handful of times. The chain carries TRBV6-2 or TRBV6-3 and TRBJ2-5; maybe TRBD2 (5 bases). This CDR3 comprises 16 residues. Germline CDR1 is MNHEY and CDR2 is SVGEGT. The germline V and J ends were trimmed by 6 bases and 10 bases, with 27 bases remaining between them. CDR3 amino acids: CASSIFQTNPPGSQYF. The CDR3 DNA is TGTGCCAGCAGCATCTTTCAGACGAACCCACCGGGGAGCCAGTACTTC.

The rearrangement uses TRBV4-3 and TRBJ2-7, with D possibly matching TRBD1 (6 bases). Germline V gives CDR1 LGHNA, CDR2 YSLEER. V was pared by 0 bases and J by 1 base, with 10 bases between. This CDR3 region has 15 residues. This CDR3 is CASSQERTASYEQYF. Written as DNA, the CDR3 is TGCGCCAGCAGCCAAGAGAGGACAGCGTCCTACGAGCAGTACTTC.

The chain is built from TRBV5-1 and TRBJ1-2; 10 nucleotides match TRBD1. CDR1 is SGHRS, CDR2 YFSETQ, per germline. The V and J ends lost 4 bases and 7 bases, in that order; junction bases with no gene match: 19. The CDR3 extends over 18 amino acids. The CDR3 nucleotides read TGCGCCAGCAGCCTAGCGGGACAGGGGAAAACTGAAGTCGGTGGCTACACCTTC. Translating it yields CASSLAGQGKTEVGGYTF. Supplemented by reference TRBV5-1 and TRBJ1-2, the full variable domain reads KAGVTQTPRYLIKTRGQQVTLSCSPISGHRSVSWYQQTPGQGLQFLFEYFSETQRNKGNFPGRFSGRQFSNSRSEMNVSTLELGDSALYLCASSLAGQGKTEVGGYTFGSGTRLTVV.

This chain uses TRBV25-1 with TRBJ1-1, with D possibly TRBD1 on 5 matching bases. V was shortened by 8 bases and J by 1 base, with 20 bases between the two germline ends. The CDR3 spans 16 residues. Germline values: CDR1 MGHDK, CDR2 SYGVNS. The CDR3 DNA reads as TGTGCCAGCTCGCTCGGCCCGGGCAGGGAGAACACTGAAGCTTTCTTT. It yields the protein CASSLGPGRENTEAFF.

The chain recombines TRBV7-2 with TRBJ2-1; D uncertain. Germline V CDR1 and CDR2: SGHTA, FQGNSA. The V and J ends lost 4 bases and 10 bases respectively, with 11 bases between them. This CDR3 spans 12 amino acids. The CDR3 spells CASSSRLGEQFF. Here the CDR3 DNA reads TGTGCCAGCAGCTCCCGACTTGGAGAGCAGTTCTTC.

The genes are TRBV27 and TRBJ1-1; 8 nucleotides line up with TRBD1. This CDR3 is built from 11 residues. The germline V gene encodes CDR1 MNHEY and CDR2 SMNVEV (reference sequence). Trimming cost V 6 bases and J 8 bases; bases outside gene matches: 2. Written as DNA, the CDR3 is TGTGCCAGCAGGACAGGGGACGAAGCTTTCTTT. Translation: CASRTGDEAFF.

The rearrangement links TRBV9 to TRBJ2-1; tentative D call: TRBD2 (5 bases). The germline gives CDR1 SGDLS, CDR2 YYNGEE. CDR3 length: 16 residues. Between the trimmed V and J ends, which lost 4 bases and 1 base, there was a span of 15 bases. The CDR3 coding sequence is TGTGCCAGCAGCCCCCTTGAGGGAAGGTCCTACAATGAGCAGTTCTTC. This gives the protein CASSPLEGRSYNEQFF.